This T cell receptor beta chain was captured by sequencing in a study of spatial heterogeneity in lung cancer. Turning to the study itself: Mean representation of each unique TCR and UMI combination in the raw reads exceeded ten occurrences. Study-wide results and limits: The number of expanded tumor alpha and beta chains correlated with mutation number.

By sample share, this clonotype is large (0.1 to 1%). Antigen unknown. From the 5' RACE reads, TCRdb called clonotypes with MiXCR, one entry per CDR3 protein. The table has about 25,000 distinct CDR3 sequences, around 8.8% seen once. Time point denoted: sample taken at primary tumor resection. The sequenced material consisted of unsorted whole RNA from tumor, nontumor lung or frozen PBMC. This CDR3 contains 15 residues. The V and J ends lost 5 bases and 4 bases respectively, with 15 bases between them. The germline V gene encodes CDR1 SGHTA and CDR2 FQGNSA. V gene TRBV7-2 combines with J gene TRBJ1-5; D not resolved. The TCR sequence derives from a male donor with early-stage non-small cell lung cancer. Sequencing used lung tumor tissue, obtained at surgery. The CDR3 nucleotides read TGTGCCAGCAGCCCAAACACTTGGGCTAATCAGCCCCAGCATTTT. Its protein product is CASSPNTWANQPQHF.